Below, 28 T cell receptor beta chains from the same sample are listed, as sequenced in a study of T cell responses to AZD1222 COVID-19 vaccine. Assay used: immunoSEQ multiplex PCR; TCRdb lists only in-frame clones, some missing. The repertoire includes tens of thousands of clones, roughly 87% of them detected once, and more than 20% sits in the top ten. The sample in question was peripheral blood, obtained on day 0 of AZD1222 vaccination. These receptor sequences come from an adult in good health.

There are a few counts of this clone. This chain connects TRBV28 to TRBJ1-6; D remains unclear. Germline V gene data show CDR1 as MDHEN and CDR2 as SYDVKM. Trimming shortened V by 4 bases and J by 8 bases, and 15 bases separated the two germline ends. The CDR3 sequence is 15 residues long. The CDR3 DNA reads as TGTGCCAGCAGTTCCTCCCCGGGGTCGGATTCACCCCTCCACTTT. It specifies CASSSSPGSDSPLHF.

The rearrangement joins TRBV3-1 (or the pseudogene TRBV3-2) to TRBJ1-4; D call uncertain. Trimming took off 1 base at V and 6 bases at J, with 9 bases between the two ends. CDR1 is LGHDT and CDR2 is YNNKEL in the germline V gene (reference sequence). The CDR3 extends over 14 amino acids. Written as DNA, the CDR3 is TGTGCCAGCAGCCAAGGATACGAGGATGAAAAACTGTTTTTT. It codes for CASSQGYEDEKLFF.

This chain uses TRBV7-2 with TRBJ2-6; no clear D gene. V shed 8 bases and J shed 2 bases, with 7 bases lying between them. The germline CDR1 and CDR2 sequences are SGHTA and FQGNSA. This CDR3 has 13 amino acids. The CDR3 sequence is CASGSAGANVLTF. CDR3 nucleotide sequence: TGTGCCAGCGGAAGTGCTGGGGCCAACGTCCTGACTTTC.

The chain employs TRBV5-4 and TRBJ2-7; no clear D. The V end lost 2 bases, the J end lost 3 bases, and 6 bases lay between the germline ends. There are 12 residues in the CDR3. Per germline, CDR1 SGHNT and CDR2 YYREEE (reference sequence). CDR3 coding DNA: TGTGCCAGCAGCTTCCGCGGCTACGAGCAGTACTTC. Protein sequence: CASSFRGYEQYF.

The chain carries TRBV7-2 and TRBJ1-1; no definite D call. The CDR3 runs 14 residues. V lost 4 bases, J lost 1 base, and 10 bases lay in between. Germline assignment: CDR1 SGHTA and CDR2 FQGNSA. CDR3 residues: CASSSSARNTEAFF. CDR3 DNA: TGTGCCAGCAGCTCATCGGCTAGGAACACTGAAGCTTTCTTT. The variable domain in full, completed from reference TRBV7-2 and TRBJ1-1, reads GAGVSQSPSNKVTEKGKDVELRCDPISGHTALYWYRQSLGQGLEFLIYFQGNSAPDKSGLPSDRFSAERTGGSVSTLTIQRTQQEDSAVYLCASSSSARNTEAFFGQGTRLTVV.

The CDR3 DNA is TGTGCCAGCAGCCCCGGGGGAACCTATGGCTACACCTTC. Encoded protein: CASSPGGTYGYTF. The chain couples TRBV7-3 to TRBJ1-2; possible D gene TRBD1, 5 bases. The germline CDR1 and CDR2 sequences are SGHTA and FQGTGA. The V end was cut by 5 bases, the J end by 4 bases, with 11 bases between. This CDR3 has 13 residues.

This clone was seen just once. CDR3 residues: CATSRDRAGLALAKNIQYF. The CDR3 DNA follows: TGTGCCACCAGCAGAGATAGGGCTGGGCTCGCCCTAGCCAAAAACATTCAGTACTTC. The genes are TRBV15 and TRBJ2-4; D call uncertain. Germline V gene data show CDR1 as LNHNV and CDR2 as YYDKDF (reference sequence). V was cut by 0 bases and J by 0 bases, with 18 bases left in between. The CDR3 extends over 19 amino acids.

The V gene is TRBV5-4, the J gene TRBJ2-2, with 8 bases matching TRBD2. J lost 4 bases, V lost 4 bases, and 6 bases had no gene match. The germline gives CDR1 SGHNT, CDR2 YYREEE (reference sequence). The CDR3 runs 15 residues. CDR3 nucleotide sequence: TGTGCCAGCAGCCGGGCGGGGGGCGGCACCGGGGAGCTGTTTTTT. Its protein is CASSRAGGGTGELFF.

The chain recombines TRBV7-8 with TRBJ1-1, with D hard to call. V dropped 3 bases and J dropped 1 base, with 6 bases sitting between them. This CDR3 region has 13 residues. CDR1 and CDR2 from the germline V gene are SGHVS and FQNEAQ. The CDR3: CASSLEQNTEAFF. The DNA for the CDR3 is TGTGCCAGCAGCTTGGAGCAGAACACTGAAGCTTTCTTT.

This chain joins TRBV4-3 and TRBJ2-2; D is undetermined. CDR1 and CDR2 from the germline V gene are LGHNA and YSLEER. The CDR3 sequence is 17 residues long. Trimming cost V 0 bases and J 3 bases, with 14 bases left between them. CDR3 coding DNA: TGCGCCAGCAGCCAAGAGGTCAGACTTAGGGACACCGGGGAGCTGTTTTTT. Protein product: CASSQEVRLRDTGELFF.

CDR3 region: CASSFRGQPQHF. The CDR3 DNA is TGTGCCAGCAGTTTCAGGGGACAGCCCCAGCATTTT. The rearrangement uses TRBV5-8 and TRBJ1-5; D might be TRBD1 (6 bases). The ends were cut back, 5 bases at V and 7 bases at J, with 10 bases in the middle. Germline V lookup: CDR1 SGHTS, CDR2 YDEGEE. The CDR3 totals 12 residues.

The CDR3 protein is CAWVDRENSPLHF. In DNA form, the CDR3 reads TGTGCCTGGGTGGACAGGGAGAATTCACCCCTCCACTTT. The chain carries TRBV30 and TRBJ1-6; 8 nucleotides agree with TRBD1. Germline V gene data show CDR1 as GTSNPN and CDR2 as SVGIG (reference sequence). The CDR3 length is 13 residues. The J segment lost 7 bases and the V segment lost 5 bases, leaving 4 bases of the junction unmatched.

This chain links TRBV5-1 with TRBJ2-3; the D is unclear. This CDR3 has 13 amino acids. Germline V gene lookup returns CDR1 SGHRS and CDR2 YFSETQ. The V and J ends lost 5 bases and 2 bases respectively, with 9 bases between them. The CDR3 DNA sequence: TGCGCCAGCAGAAACAGAAACACAGATACGCAGTATTTT. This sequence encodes CASRNRNTDTQYF.

The CDR3 nucleotides read TGTGCCAGCAGCGTAGATCACAGATACGAAGAGACCCAGTACTTC. Translated, it gives CASSVDHRYEETQYF. The rearrangement uses TRBV9 and TRBJ2-5, with D unclear. Trimming stripped 0 bases from V and 3 bases from J, with 12 bases between. In germline, CDR1 is SGDLS, CDR2 YYNGEE. This CDR3 is built from 15 residues.

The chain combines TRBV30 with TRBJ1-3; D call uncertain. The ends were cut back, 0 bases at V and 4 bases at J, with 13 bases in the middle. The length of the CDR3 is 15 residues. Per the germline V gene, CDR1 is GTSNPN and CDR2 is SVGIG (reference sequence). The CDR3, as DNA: TGTGCCTGGAGTGTAAGTCCAAGGCGAGGAAACACCATATATTTT. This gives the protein CAWSVSPRRGNTIYF.

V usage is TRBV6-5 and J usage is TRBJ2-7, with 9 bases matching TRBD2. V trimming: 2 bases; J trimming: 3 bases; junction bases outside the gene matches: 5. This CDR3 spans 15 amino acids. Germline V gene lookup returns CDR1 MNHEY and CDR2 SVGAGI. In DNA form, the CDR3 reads TGTGCCAGCAGTTACCGGCGGGGGGGCAACTACGAGCAGTACTTC. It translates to CASSYRRGGNYEQYF.

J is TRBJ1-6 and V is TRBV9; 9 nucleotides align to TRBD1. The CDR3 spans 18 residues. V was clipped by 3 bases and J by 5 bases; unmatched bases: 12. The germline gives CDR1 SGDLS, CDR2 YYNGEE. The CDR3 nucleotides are TGTGCCAGCAGCGGAGCCGGGACAGGGTTTTCCCATAATTCACCCCTCCACTTT. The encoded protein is CASSGAGTGFSHNSPLHF.

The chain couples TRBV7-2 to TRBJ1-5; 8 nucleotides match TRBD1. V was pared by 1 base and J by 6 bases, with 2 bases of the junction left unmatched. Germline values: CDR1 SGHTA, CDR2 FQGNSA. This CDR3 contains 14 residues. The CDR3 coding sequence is TGTGCCAGCAGCTTAGATACAGGGGGTCAGCCCCAGCATTTT. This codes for CASSLDTGGQPQHF.

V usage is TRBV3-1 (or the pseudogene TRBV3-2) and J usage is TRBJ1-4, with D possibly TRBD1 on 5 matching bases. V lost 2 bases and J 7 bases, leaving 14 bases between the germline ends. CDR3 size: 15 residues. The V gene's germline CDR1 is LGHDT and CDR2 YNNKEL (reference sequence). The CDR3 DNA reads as TGTGCCAGCAGCCAACCAGCCACCGGGGGTGAAAAACTGTTTTTT. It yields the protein CASSQPATGGEKLFF.

The CDR3 DNA sequence: TGTGCTAGTGGTTTGGCCGGCCGACAGCCCCAGCATTTT. Its protein is CASGLAGRQPQHF. The rearrangement uses TRBV12-5 and TRBJ1-5; no definite D call. This CDR3 is 13 amino acids long. Per the germline V gene, CDR1 is LGHNT and CDR2 is FRNRAP. V shed 1 base and J shed 7 bases, with 8 bases lying between them.

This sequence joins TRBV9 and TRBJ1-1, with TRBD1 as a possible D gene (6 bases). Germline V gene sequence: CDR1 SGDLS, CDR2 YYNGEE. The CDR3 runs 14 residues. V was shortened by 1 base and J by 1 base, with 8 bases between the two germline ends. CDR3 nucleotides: TGTGCCAGCAGCGTATCGGGACAGAACACTGAAGCTTTCTTT. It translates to CASSVSGQNTEAFF.

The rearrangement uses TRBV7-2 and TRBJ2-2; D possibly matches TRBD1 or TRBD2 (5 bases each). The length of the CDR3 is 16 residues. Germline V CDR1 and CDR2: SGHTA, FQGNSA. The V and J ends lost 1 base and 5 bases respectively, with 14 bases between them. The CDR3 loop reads CASSLGLGGWTGELFF. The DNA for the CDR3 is TGTGCCAGCAGCTTAGGCCTTGGGGGTTGGACCGGGGAGCTGTTTTTT.

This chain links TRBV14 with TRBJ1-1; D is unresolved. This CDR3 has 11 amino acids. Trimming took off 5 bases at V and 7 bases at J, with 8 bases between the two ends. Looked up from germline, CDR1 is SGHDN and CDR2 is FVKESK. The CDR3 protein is CASSGVSEAFF. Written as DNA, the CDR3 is TGTGCCAGCAGCGGAGTCAGTGAAGCTTTCTTT.

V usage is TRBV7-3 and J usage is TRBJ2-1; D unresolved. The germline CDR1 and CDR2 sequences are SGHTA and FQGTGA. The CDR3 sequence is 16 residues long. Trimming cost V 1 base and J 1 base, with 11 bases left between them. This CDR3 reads CASSLIGYESYNEQFF. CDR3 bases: TGTGCCAGCAGCTTAATAGGGTACGAATCCTACAATGAGCAGTTCTTC.

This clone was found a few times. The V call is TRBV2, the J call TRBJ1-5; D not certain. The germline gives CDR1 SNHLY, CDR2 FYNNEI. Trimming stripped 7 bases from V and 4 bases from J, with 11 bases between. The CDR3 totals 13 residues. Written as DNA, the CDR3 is TGTGCCAGCACCTATGGGAGGAATCAGCCCCAGCATTTT. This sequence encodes CASTYGRNQPQHF.

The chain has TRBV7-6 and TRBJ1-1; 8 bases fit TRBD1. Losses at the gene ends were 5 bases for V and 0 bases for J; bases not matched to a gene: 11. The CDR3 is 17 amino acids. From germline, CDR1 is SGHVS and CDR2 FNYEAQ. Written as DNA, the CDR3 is TGTGCCAGCAGCCCCCGTGGACAGGGCACTATGAACACTGAAGCTTTCTTT. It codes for CASSPRGQGTMNTEAFF.

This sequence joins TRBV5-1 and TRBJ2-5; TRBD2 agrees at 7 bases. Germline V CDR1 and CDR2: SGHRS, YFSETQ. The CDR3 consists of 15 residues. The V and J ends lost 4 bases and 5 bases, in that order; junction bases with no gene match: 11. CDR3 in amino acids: CASSEASGRRETQYF. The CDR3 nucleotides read TGCGCCAGCAGCGAAGCTAGCGGTAGGAGGGAGACCCAGTACTTC.

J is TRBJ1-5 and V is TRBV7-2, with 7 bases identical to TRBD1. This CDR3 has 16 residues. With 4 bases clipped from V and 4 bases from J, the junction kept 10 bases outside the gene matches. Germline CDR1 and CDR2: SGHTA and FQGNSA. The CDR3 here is CASSSLGTADNQPQHF. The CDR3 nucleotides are TGTGCCAGCAGCTCGCTAGGGACAGCGGATAATCAGCCCCAGCATTTT.